This T cell receptor beta chain emerged from a study of vaccination effects on CD4 cells after COVID-19 (dated by TCRdb to 2022 to 2024). Looking at the study overall: In the ViraFEST assay, PBMC were stimulated with viral peptide pools, and antigen-specific CD4+ T cell clonotypes were then identified by expansion using TCR sequencing. Participants received two doses of either the BNT162b2 or the mRNA-1273 mRNA SARS-CoV-2 vaccine. Some 1.9 million PBMC per well were cultured with approximately 10 ug/ml peptides in IMDM containing about 5% human AB serum, about 9.7 IU/ml IL-2 and gentamicin. In both COVID-19 convalescent patients and infection-naive vaccine recipients, the study compared SARS-CoV-2 spike-specific CD4+ TCR repertoires from before mRNA vaccination with those from after it. A total of 10 COVID-19 convalescent patients and 4 SARS-CoV-2-naive healthy vaccine recipients were included in the full study. Cultures from other donors in the study were sequenced with the Oncomine TCR Beta short-read assay on an Illumina iSeq 100.

After about 10 days of culture, CD4+ T cells were isolated with the EasySep CD4+ T cell isolation kit. Healthy vaccine recipients had no prior SARS-CoV-2 infection, confirmed by negative nucleocapsid antibodies before and after vaccination. On days 3 and 7, half of the culture medium was replaced with fresh IL-2-containing medium. Each peptide stimulation condition was cultured in triplicate wells unless otherwise noted. PBMC were separated from whole blood using Ficoll-Paque Plus gradient centrifugation and were then either cryopreserved at -140C or used fresh. Genomic DNA was extracted from cultured CD4+ T cells with the QIAamp micro DNA kit. The CDR3, from cysteine to phenylalanine, totals 13 residues. Just CDR3 DNA is preserved here, 39 bases in frame from base 1. The trim is 3 bases for V and 9 bases for J, with a gap of 14 bases between the germline ends. Library method: the immunoSEQ multiplex PCR assay. DNA from the cultured and isolated CD4+ T cells underwent TCR beta CDR3 sequencing. The published analysis was carried out like this. Non-productive TCR sequences were discarded, and reads were trimmed to the CDR3 region, with only CDR3s of 7 or more amino acids retained. Antigen-specific clonotypes were identified with the MANAFEST web app by comparing expansion in peptide wells against reference cultures. To be called positive, a clone needed expansion at FDR<0.05 compared with the reference and with all other wells, an odds ratio greater than 5, and a frequency greater than 0.1% in two replicate wells. Cross-reactive clonotypes were defined as significantly expanded in SARS-CoV-2 spike wells and in at least one common cold coronavirus spike condition. Using the stringdist R package, CDR3 similarity was measured by Levenshtein distance, and unrooted trees were constructed with ape in R 3.6.1. Drawn from immuneACCESS, this table holds only the in-frame rearrangements with V and J called that TCRdb kept. Clones are partly lost; checked studies trace under half to an unresolved V gene and leave the rest unexplained. V and J calls and clone size come straight from that table; D and trimming were deduced from the DNA. In this sample the table shows about 35,000 clones, around 67% of which occur a single time. Of the sample, 4.2% falls within the top ten clones.

About this clone: Its antigen is not yet known. No base qualities exist here, and no much larger clone lies one base off it.

What the study reported, not specific to this receptor: The study was limited by a small number of convalescent patients and lacked early post-infection timepoints. At late post-vaccination timepoints, both infection-induced and vaccine-induced clones showed marked clonal contraction, consistent with waning T cell responses. Among healthy vaccine recipients, nearly all vaccine-induced clones were SARS-CoV-2 mono-reactive, and just 1 of 255 was cross-reactive with common cold coronaviruses.

The sequence is built from TRBV12-3 or TRBV12-4 and TRBJ2-5, with the D gene call left open. This clonotype was obtained from a human donor who received a COVID-19 vaccine. The material was CD4+ T cells from PBMCs cultured without peptide, obtained before COVID-19 vaccination. The DNA reads TGTGCCAGCAGTTTGGAAAACCAAACCCCCCAGTACTTC. It is translated as CASSLENQTPQYF.